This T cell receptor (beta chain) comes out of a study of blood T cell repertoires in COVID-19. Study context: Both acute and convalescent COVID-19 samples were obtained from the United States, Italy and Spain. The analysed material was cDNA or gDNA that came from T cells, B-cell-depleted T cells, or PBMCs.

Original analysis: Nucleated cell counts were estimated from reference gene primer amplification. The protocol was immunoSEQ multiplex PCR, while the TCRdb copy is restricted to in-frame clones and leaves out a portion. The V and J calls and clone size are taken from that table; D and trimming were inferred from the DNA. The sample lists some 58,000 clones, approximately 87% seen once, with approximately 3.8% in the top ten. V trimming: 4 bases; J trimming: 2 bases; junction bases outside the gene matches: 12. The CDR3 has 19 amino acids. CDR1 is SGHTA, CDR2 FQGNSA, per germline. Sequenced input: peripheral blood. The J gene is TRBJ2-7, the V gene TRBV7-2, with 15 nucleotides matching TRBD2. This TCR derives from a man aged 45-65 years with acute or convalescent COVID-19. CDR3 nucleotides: TGTGCCAGCAGCTACCCACGGACTAGCGGGAGGGGTGGCCCCTACGAGCAGTACTTC. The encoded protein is CASSYPRTSGRGGPYEQYF.